The clone carrying this T cell receptor (beta chain) appeared once. Because the CDR3 is missing its conserved closing phenylalanine or tryptophan, this is likely a read error. This entry comes from a study of sequential checkpoint blockade in melanoma. Study context: First-line arms were nivolumab then ipilimumab, or the reverse, randomized 1:1. Maintenance nivolumab came after either treatment sequence.

Described treatment: randomized to nivolumab then ipilimumab (arm A) or the reverse (arm B). No patient had prior DNA-damaging chemotherapy. Live CD3+CD8+ CD19− CD56− cells were sorted from PBMCs. TCRdb's copy holds only in-frame clones and misses some; the assay was immunoSEQ multiplex PCR. The repertoire holds over 15,000 clones, with approximately 80% as singletons. The sequenced sample was CD8+ T cells sorted from blood (inferred from file names), obtained from a patient given nivolumab and ipilimumab in sequence. The receptor was derived from a human donor with melanoma.

Here the CDR3 DNA reads TGTGCCAGCAGCTTGGGGGAGGCGATCTACGAGCAGTACCTC. Translated, it gives CASSLGEAIYEQYL. This chain links TRBV5-4 with TRBJ2-7; tentatively, D is TRBD2 (6 bases). The germline V and J ends were trimmed by 0 bases and 3 bases, with 10 bases remaining between them. CDR1 and CDR2 from the germline V gene are SGHNT and YYREEE (reference sequence). CDR3 size: 14 residues.